This T cell receptor beta chain was documented in a study of control samples from healthy donors and cancer patients. Clones were read by immunoSEQ multiplex PCR, and TCRdb kept only the in-frame ones, dropping some. Found here are about 250,000 clones, about four fifths of them singletons; the top ten hold 13%. The V gene lost 3 bases and the J gene lost 8 bases, with 17 bases spanning the gap. The germline V gene has CDR1 MRHNA and CDR2 SNTAGT. This CDR3 is built from 15 residues. The TCR originated in a woman aged 60-75 years with lung cancer. Input material: PBMCs. This sequence joins TRBV6-4 and TRBJ2-1, with a tentative D call TRBD2 (6 bases). Written as DNA, the CDR3 is TGTGCCAGCAGTGATACGGGAGCCAGTCGCGATGAGCAGTTCTTC. Amino acids: CASSDTGASRDEQFF.